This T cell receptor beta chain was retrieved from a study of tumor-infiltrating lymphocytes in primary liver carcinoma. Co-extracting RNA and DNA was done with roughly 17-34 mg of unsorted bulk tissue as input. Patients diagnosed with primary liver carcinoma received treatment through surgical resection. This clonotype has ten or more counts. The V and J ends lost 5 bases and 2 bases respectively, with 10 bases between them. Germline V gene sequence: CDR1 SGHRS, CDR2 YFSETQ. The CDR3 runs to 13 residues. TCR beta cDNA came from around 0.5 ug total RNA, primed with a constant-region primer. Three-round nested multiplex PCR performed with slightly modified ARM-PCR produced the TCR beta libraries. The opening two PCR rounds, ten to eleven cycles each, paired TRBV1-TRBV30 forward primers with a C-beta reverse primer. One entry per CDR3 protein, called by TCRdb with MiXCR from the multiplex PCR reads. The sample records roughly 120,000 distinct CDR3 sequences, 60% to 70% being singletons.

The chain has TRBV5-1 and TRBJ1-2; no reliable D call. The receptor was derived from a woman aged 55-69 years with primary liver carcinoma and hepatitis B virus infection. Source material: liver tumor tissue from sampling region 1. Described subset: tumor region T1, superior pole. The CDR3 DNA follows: TGCGCCAGCAGGCCCGACGGGAACTATGGCTACACCTTC. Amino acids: CASRPDGNYGYTF.